This T cell receptor beta chain was found in a study of T cells in localized non-small cell lung cancer. Study-wide points: An association was observed between higher blood T cell density and longer overall survival. Heterogeneity is still possible, as just one tumor region was sequenced. Uninvolved adjacent lung, not tumor, had the highest T cell clonality. The appearance of a median approximately 60 of the top 100 tumor clones was seen in adjacent lung.

As for this clone: What it recognizes is unknown.

CDR3 length equals 14 residues. Germline values: CDR1 SQVTM, CDR2 ANQGSEA. V lost 3 bases, J lost 2 bases, and 13 bases lay in between. Measured with immunoSEQ multiplex PCR; TCRdb has only the in-frame clones, and not every one. The sample lists 100,000 to 150,000 clones, 89% seen once, with around 1.7% in the top ten. The chain employs TRBV29-1 and TRBJ1-2; D is uncertain. The sequenced sample was peripheral blood, obtained before any cancer treatment. The clonotype comes from a female donor at least 60 years old with stage I lung adenocarcinoma. The CDR3 protein is CSVDSPSGNYGYTF. The CDR3 DNA sequence: TGCAGCGTTGATTCCCCCAGCGGCAACTATGGCTACACCTTC.